Presented here are 10 T cell receptor beta chains from one specimen sequenced in a study of beta chain features in type 1 diabetes. Sequencing targeted expressed TCRB transcripts, as all isolated RNA had been reverse transcribed. TCRdb's table, derived via immunoSEQ multiplex PCR, lists solely in-frame clones and lacks some. The profile shows 200,000 to 300,000 clones, about 63% of them singletons. The source material was naive CD4+ T cells from blood. These receptors came from a man aged 30 to 39 in good health.

This rearrangement joins TRBV5-6 to TRBJ2-3; D is possibly TRBD1 (5 bases). V was clipped by 4 bases and J by 4 bases, with 10 bases between them. Germline-derived CDR1 and CDR2 are SGHDT and YYEEEE. The CDR3 loop spans 13 amino acids. The CDR3 sequence is CASSLGPADTQYF. The CDR3 DNA follows: TGTGCCAGCAGCCTGGGGCCTGCAGATACGCAGTATTTT.

Concerning this clone: The same CDR3 arises from other DNA sequences in this sample as well. This rearrangement joins TRBV29-1 to TRBJ2-1; 10 bases agree with TRBD2. Germline-derived CDR1 and CDR2 are SQVTM and ANQGSEA. V shed 5 bases, J shed 9 bases, and the junction held 7 bases outside the gene matches. The CDR3 extends over 13 amino acids. The CDR3 coding sequence is TGCAGCGTTTCTAGCGGGAGATTGGGTGAGCAGTTCTTC. Protein: CSVSSGRLGEQFF.

This clone was observed a handful of times. The sample has other DNA sequences that encode this CDR3 too. J is TRBJ2-1 and V is TRBV29-1; D is uncertain. The CDR3 covers 8 residues. V was clipped by 5 bases and J by 7 bases, with 0 bases between them. Germline V gene lookup returns CDR1 SQVTM and CDR2 ANQGSEA. CDR3 in DNA: TGCAGCGTTAATGAGCAGTTCTTC. Residues: CSVNEQFF.

Here the CDR3 DNA reads TGTGCCAGCAGCCCAATGCTCAGGGAAAACACAGATACGCAGTATTTT. It is translated as CASSPMLRENTDTQYF. The genes are TRBV7-2 and TRBJ2-3; tentatively, D is TRBD1 (5 bases). The CDR3 is 16 residues long. V was cut by 5 bases and J by 2 bases, with 17 bases left in between. CDR1 and CDR2 from the germline V gene are SGHTA and FQGNSA.

This clone was seen only a few times. The rearrangement links TRBV29-1 to TRBJ2-1, with D possibly matching TRBD2 (7 bases). Germline V gene lookup returns CDR1 SQVTM and CDR2 ANQGSEA. The CDR3 length is 14 residues. Trimming pared 3 bases from V and 8 bases from J, leaving 17 bases between. CDR3 nucleotide sequence: TGCAGCGTTGATCGGGGGGCCCGCACGGATGAGCAGTTCTTC. It is translated as CSVDRGARTDEQFF.

The V gene is TRBV29-1, the J gene TRBJ2-5; D uncertain. Germline V gene data show CDR1 as SQVTM and CDR2 as ANQGSEA. This CDR3 is 13 amino acids long. Trimming left V 2 bases short and J 0 bases short, with 7 bases between. This CDR3 is CSVEPQNQETQYF. CDR3 nucleotides: TGCAGCGTTGAACCACAGAACCAAGAGACCCAGTACTTC.

The rearrangement links TRBV10-3 to TRBJ2-7; D might be TRBD1 or TRBD2, each matching 5 bases. The CDR3 has 12 amino acids. Germline CDR1 and CDR2: ENHRY and SYGVKD. V dropped 6 bases and J dropped 6 bases, with 12 bases sitting between them. CDR3 loop: CAISGTLGEQYF. CDR3 nucleotides: TGTGCCATCAGCGGGACCCTCGGCGAGCAGTACTTC.

The rearrangement uses TRBV9 and TRBJ2-4, with D unresolved. The CDR3 is 15 amino acids. The germline gives CDR1 SGDLS, CDR2 YYNGEE. The V end was cut by 0 bases, the J end by 0 bases, with 7 bases between. The CDR3 region is CASSVEAVAKNIQYF. DNA of the CDR3: TGTGCCAGCAGCGTAGAAGCAGTAGCCAAAAACATTCAGTACTTC.

CDR3 residues: CASRRLAGPSGANVLTF. The CDR3 DNA reads TGTGCCAGCAGAAGACTAGCGGGCCCCTCTGGGGCCAACGTCCTGACTTTC. V usage is TRBV2 and J usage is TRBJ2-6, with 10 bases lining up with TRBD2. Germline CDR1 reads SNHLY; CDR2 reads FYNNEI. Trimming removed 6 bases from V and 0 bases from J; junction bases left unmatched: 5. The CDR3 totals 17 residues.

This chain joins TRBV30 and TRBJ1-6; the D is unclear. The CDR3 contains 14 residues. Per the germline V gene, CDR1 is GTSNPN and CDR2 is SVGIG (reference sequence). Between the trimmed V and J ends, which lost 0 bases and 7 bases, there was a span of 10 bases. CDR3 loop: CAWSVRTENSPLHF. In DNA form, the CDR3 reads TGTGCCTGGAGTGTGAGGACGGAGAATTCACCCCTCCACTTT.